These 23 T cell receptor beta chains originate from one sample sequenced in a study of identical twins. TCRdb re-called the 5' RACE reads through MiXCR, storing one row per CDR3 protein. This table has more than 600,000 distinct CDR3 sequences, over 15% appearing once. Separately, the same data were catalogued under a study of T cells expressing NK-cell markers.

The sequenced material came from PBMCs. These receptor sequences come from a woman between 18 and 30 years old in good health.

The rearrangement links TRBV6-1 to TRBJ2-7; possible D gene TRBD1, 5 bases. From germline, CDR1 is MNHNS and CDR2 SASEGT. The V end lost 1 base, the J end lost 2 bases, and 9 bases lay between the germline ends. There are 14 residues in the CDR3. CDR3 DNA sequence: TGTGCCAGCAGTGAAGGGCCAGGGCCCTACGAGCAGTACTTC. Its translation is CASSEGPGPYEQYF.

This clonotype was detected a few times. V is TRBV12-3 or TRBV12-4 and J is TRBJ2-5, with D unclear. Deletions cut 3 bases from V and 2 bases from J, with 7 bases between. The CDR3 spans 13 residues. CDR3: CASSFRWQETQYF. Written as DNA, the CDR3 is TGTGCCAGCAGTTTTAGGTGGCAAGAGACCCAGTACTTC.

This chain joins TRBV12-3 or TRBV12-4 and TRBJ2-2; D remains unclear. The ends were cut back, 8 bases at V and 0 bases at J, with 7 bases in the middle. The CDR3 runs to 13 residues. The CDR3 here is CASLSSNTGELFF. CDR3 DNA: TGTGCCAGCCTCTCTTCGAACACCGGGGAGCTGTTTTTT.

The chain couples TRBV3-1 to TRBJ2-5, with D maybe TRBD2 (6 bases). The CDR3 runs 15 residues. Germline CDR1 is LGHDT and CDR2 is YNNKEL (reference sequence). The V end lost 4 bases, the J end lost 2 bases, and 14 bases lay between the germline ends. DNA for the CDR3: TGTGCCAGCAGCCTGGGGGGACTGCTGCAAGAGACCCAGTACTTC. This encodes CASSLGGLLQETQYF.

The table lists this clonotype with a few counts. This rearrangement joins TRBV12-3 or TRBV12-4 to TRBJ2-3, with D maybe TRBD2 (6 bases). The CDR3 runs 16 residues. V dropped 10 bases and J dropped 0 bases, with 20 bases sitting between them. The CDR3 spells CAITRRGILSTDTQYF. CDR3 coding DNA: TGTGCCATCACCCGCCGGGGGATCCTTAGCACAGATACGCAGTATTTT.

This clonotype was counted a few times. The CDR3 region has the DNA TGTGCCAGCAGCCCTCCCGTCGGGACGTTTGTCGAGCAGTACTTC. Translation: CASSPPVGTFVEQYF. V and J are TRBV5-6 and TRBJ2-7; either TRBD1 or TRBD2 may supply D (5 bases each). Germline assignment: CDR1 SGHDT and CDR2 YYEEEE. CDR3 length equals 15 residues. Trimming shortened V by 4 bases and J by 6 bases, and 20 bases separated the two germline ends.

V gene TRBV15 combines with J gene TRBJ1-6; 7 bases map to TRBD1. Germline loops: CDR1 LNHNV, CDR2 YYDKDF (reference sequence). The CDR3 covers 15 residues. V shed 0 bases and J 6 bases; nucleotides not matched to a gene: 2. CDR3 region: CATSRDPGGNSPLHF. DNA of the CDR3: TGTGCCACCAGCAGAGACCCAGGGGGTAATTCACCCCTCCACTTT.

The rearrangement joins TRBV4-3 to TRBJ1-6, with a possible D match to TRBD1 (6 bases). CDR1 and CDR2 from the germline V gene are LGHNA and YSLEER. The CDR3 runs to 14 residues. V lost 4 bases and J lost 10, with 14 bases in between. DNA for the CDR3: TGCGCCAGCAGCCCGGACAGAAATCGATCACCCCTCCACTTT. Protein product: CASSPDRNRSPLHF.

A few counts support this clonotype. The genes are TRBV7-2 and TRBJ2-7; tentatively, D is TRBD2 (5 bases). The V gene lost 5 bases and the J gene lost 3 bases, with 17 bases spanning the gap. The CDR3 is 15 amino acids. The germline CDR1 and CDR2 sequences are SGHTA and FQGNSA. Here the CDR3 reads CASSPVGVSHYEQYF. CDR3 sequence (DNA): TGTGCCAGCAGCCCAGTGGGAGTCTCCCACTACGAGCAGTACTTC.

In its sample, this clonotype was seen a few times. The CDR3 here is CASSLEGGASTDTQYF. CDR3 DNA sequence: TGCGCCAGCAGCTTGGAAGGGGGGGCCAGCACAGATACGCAGTATTTT. This rearrangement joins TRBV5-1 to TRBJ2-3; D possibly corresponds to TRBD2 (7 bases). The CDR3 is made up of 16 amino acids. V lost 0 bases and J 0 bases, leaving 11 bases between the germline ends. Germline CDR1 and CDR2: SGHRS and YFSETQ.

The V and J genes are TRBV15 and TRBJ1-2; perhaps TRBD1 as D (5 bases). V was pared by 0 bases and J by 4 bases, with 12 bases between. Germline loops: CDR1 LNHNV, CDR2 YYDKDF (reference sequence). The CDR3 sequence is 15 residues long. This CDR3 reads CATSRESWQGYGYTF. CDR3 bases: TGTGCCACCAGCAGAGAAAGTTGGCAGGGCTATGGCTACACCTTC.

The rearrangement joins TRBV7-2 to TRBJ2-5; D perhaps matches TRBD1 (6 bases). The V gene's germline CDR1 is SGHTA and CDR2 FQGNSA. The CDR3 totals 15 residues. The ends were cut back, 1 base at V and 4 bases at J, with 13 bases in the middle. Here the CDR3 reads CASSLVSQGRETQYF. The CDR3 DNA follows: TGTGCCAGCAGCTTAGTGTCCCAGGGGAGAGAGACCCAGTACTTC.

J is TRBJ2-7 and V is TRBV18; D is perhaps TRBD2 (6 bases). With 2 bases removed from V and 2 bases from J, the gap between germline ends came to 16 bases. CDR1 is KGHSH and CDR2 is LQKENI in the germline V gene. The CDR3 has 16 amino acids. The CDR3 loop is CASSPSGTHSTYEQYF. As DNA, the CDR3 is TGTGCCAGCTCACCATCCGGGACTCACAGCACCTACGAGCAGTACTTC.

This chain joins TRBV2 and TRBJ2-1; tentatively, D is TRBD2 (5 bases). Trimming cost V 8 bases and J 5 bases, with 16 bases left between them. The CDR3 is made up of 14 amino acids. In germline, CDR1 is SNHLY, CDR2 FYNNEI. The CDR3 spells CASLVERSHNEQFF. CDR3 DNA sequence: TGTGCCAGCCTCGTGGAGCGGAGCCACAATGAGCAGTTCTTC.

This clonotype appeared a few times. The CDR3 DNA follows: TGTGCCACCAGCAGAGATTTGGCTTACAATGAGCAGTTCTTC. Its translation: CATSRDLAYNEQFF. The rearrangement uses TRBV15 and TRBJ2-1; the D is unclear. The CDR3 consists of 14 residues. Trimming shortened V by 0 bases and J by 4 bases, and 7 bases separated the two germline ends. Germline CDR1 reads LNHNV; CDR2 reads YYDKDF (reference sequence).

The CDR3 spells CASSLAAGNNYEQYF. Here the CDR3 DNA reads TGCGCCAGCAGCTTGGCGGCAGGGAACAACTACGAGCAGTACTTC. This sequence joins TRBV5-1 and TRBJ2-7; D may be TRBD1 (5 bases). The length of the CDR3 is 15 residues. The germline V gene encodes CDR1 SGHRS and CDR2 YFSETQ. The V gene lost 0 bases and the J gene lost 3 bases, with 13 bases spanning the gap. The entire variable domain, with the rest obtained from reference TRBV5-1 and TRBJ2-7, is as follows: KAGVTQTPRYLIKTRGQQVTLSCSPISGHRSVSWYQQTPGQGLQFLFEYFSETQRNKGNFPGRFSGRQFSNSRSEMNVSTLELGDSALYLCASSLAAGNNYEQYFGPGTRLTVT.

As for this clonotype: An end of the junction does not agree with germline; a read error may underlie this. The V call is TRBV29-1, the J call TRBJ1-1; 7 nucleotides agree with TRBD1. This CDR3 spans 13 amino acids. In germline, CDR1 is SQVTM, CDR2 ANQGSEA. The CDR3 loop reads CSVDRGQSTESFF. The CDR3 coding sequence is TGCAGCGTTGACAGGGGACAGAGCACTGAATCTTTCTTT.

The V call is TRBV2, the J call TRBJ2-3, with D uncertain. Germline-derived CDR1 and CDR2 are SNHLY and FYNNEI. The CDR3 consists of 11 residues. V was pared by 7 bases and J by 6 bases, with 8 bases between. The CDR3 region is CASIGRDTQYF. CDR3 coding DNA: TGTGCCAGCATCGGAAGGGATACGCAGTATTTT.

This clonotype was seen only a few times. The gene calls are TRBV6-1 and TRBJ2-7; 10 bases agree with TRBD1. The CDR3 covers 15 residues. Trimming cost V 6 bases and J 5 bases; bases outside gene matches: 10. Germline-derived CDR1 and CDR2 are MNHNS and SASEGT. The CDR3 bases are TGTGCCAGCAGACCCTTGGACAGGGGGGAGCACGAGCAGTACTTC. Its protein product is CASRPLDRGEHEQYF.

This clonotype was found a few times. The rearrangement links TRBV20-1 to TRBJ1-2; no definite D call. In germline, CDR1 is DFQATT, CDR2 SNEGSKA (reference sequence). The CDR3 loop spans 13 amino acids. The V end lost 1 base, the J end lost 2 bases, and 8 bases lay between the germline ends. The CDR3 bases are TGCAGTGCTAGAGCTAGCTTGAACTATGGCTACACCTTC. Amino acid sequence: CSARASLNYGYTF.

The CDR3 spells CASSLVSSRGYNEQFF. CDR3 nucleotide sequence: TGCGCCAGCAGCTTGGTATCCAGCCGCGGATACAATGAGCAGTTCTTC. The chain carries TRBV5-1 and TRBJ2-1; D is unclear. Between the trimmed V and J ends, which lost 0 bases and 4 bases, there was a span of 14 bases. The germline V gene has CDR1 SGHRS and CDR2 YFSETQ. The CDR3 contains 16 residues.

The rearrangement links TRBV12-3 or TRBV12-4 to TRBJ1-5; tentatively, D is TRBD1 (5 bases). This CDR3 is built from 14 residues. Trimming shortened V by 4 bases and J by 5 bases, and 12 bases separated the two germline ends. CDR3 sequence (DNA): TGTGCCAGCAGTTCCGGGGACGTATATCAGCCCCAGCATTTT. Its protein is CASSSGDVYQPQHF.

CDR3 sequence (DNA): TGTGCCAGCAGTGGCCGGGGGGGTGGGACAGATACGCAGTATTTT. Its translation is CASSGRGGGTDTQYF. The rearrangement joins TRBV12-3 or TRBV12-4 to TRBJ2-3, with 8 bases that match TRBD2. This CDR3 region has 15 residues. V lost 5 bases and J lost 3; bases outside the gene matches: 7.